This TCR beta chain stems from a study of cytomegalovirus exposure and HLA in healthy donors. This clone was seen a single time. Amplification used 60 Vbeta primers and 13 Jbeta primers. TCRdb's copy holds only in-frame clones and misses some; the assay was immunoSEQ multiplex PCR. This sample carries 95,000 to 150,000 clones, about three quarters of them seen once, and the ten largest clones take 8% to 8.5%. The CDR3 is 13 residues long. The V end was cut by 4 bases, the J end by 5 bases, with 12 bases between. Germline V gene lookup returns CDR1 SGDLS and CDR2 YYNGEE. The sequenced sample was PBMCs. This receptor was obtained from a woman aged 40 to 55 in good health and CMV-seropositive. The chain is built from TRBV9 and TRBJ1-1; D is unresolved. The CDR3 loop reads CASSYQASTEAFF. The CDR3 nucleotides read TGTGCCAGCAGCTATCAGGCCTCAACTGAAGCTTTCTTT.